The 24 T cell receptor beta chains below all came from one sample that was sequenced in a study of vaccination and CD4 T cells after COVID-19. These receptors' targets are unknown. Oncomine TCR Beta short-read sequencing was applied to DNA from cultured CD4+ T cells. TCRdb re-called the PCR reads through MiXCR, storing one row per CDR3 protein. The data contain 6,000 to 7,000 distinct CDR3 sequences, 74% of them singletons. Indicated treatment: 10-day PBMC culture with coronavirus spike peptide pools or control peptides (ViraFEST assay). The sequenced sample consisted of CD4+ T cells from blood, cultured in vitro. The receptors derive from a human donor who had recovered from COVID-19.

This clonotype turned up a few times. The V call is TRBV20-1, the J call TRBJ1-1; D remains ambiguous. Looked up from germline, CDR1 is DFQATT and CDR2 is SNEGSKA (reference sequence). Trimming removed 7 bases from V and 3 bases from J, with 12 bases in between. CDR3 size: 12 residues. The DNA of the CDR3 is TGCAGTGGGGTCCCGGGAGACACTGAAGCTTTCTTT. Its protein is CSGVPGDTEAFF.

This clonotype was seen more than once but under ten times. The chain has TRBV2 and TRBJ2-1; 11 bases are shared with TRBD2. Germline CDR1 and CDR2: SNHLY and FYNNEI. This CDR3 spans 14 amino acids. V shed 5 bases and J 3 bases; nucleotides not matched to a gene: 0. The CDR3: CASSTSGSYNEQFF. CDR3 bases: TGTGCCAGCAGTACTAGCGGGAGCTACAATGAGCAGTTCTTC.

V gene TRBV20-1 combines with J gene TRBJ2-3; unclear D gene. CDR3 size: 14 residues. With 1 base removed from V and 2 bases from J, the gap between germline ends came to 10 bases. In germline, CDR1 is DFQATT, CDR2 SNEGSKA (reference sequence). The CDR3 is CSARAVGTTDTQYF. As DNA, the CDR3 is TGCAGTGCTAGAGCGGTTGGTACCACAGATACGCAGTATTTT.

The chain couples TRBV20-1 to TRBJ1-4; 8 positions agree with TRBD1. The germline gives CDR1 DFQATT, CDR2 SNEGSKA (reference sequence). The CDR3 extends over 14 amino acids. V was clipped by 2 bases and J by 8 bases; unmatched bases: 7. The CDR3 DNA follows: TGCAGTGCTAGATCGGACAGGGTTGGAGAAAAACTGTTTTTT. Protein sequence: CSARSDRVGEKLFF.

This clonotype was observed a handful of times. The V gene is TRBV7-9, the J gene TRBJ1-6; D is unclear. V was pared by 1 base and J by 5 bases, with 12 bases between. The CDR3 is 16 amino acids. Germline CDR1 SEHNR, CDR2 FQNEAQ (reference sequence). Here the CDR3 reads CASSLGTALDNSPLHF. The CDR3 DNA reads as TGTGCCAGCAGCTTAGGGACCGCACTCGATAATTCACCCCTCCACTTT.

This rearrangement joins TRBV5-4 to TRBJ2-7, with 9 bases that match TRBD1. Germline CDR1 and CDR2: SGHNT and YYREEE (reference sequence). With V trimmed by 3 bases and J by 5 bases, 3 bases remained unmatched. CDR3 size: 13 residues. CDR3 nucleotides: TGTGCCAGCAGCTCCGGGACAGGGAACGAGCAGTACTTC. Protein: CASSSGTGNEQYF. Supplemented by reference TRBV5-4 and TRBJ2-7, the full variable domain reads ETGVTQSPTHLIKTRGQQVTLRCSSQSGHNTVSWYQQALGQGPQFIFQYYREEENGRGNFPPRFSGLQFPNYSSELNVNALELDDSALYLCASSSGTGNEQYFGPGTRLTVT.

V gene TRBV7-8 combines with J gene TRBJ1-2; D call uncertain. CDR1 and CDR2 from the germline V gene are SGHVS and FQNEAQ. With 1 base removed from V and 0 bases from J, the gap between germline ends came to 18 bases. The CDR3 is 18 residues long. The CDR3 DNA reads TGTGCCAGCAGCTTAGGAGGGCCCCGGGGTCTTTCTAACTATGGCTACACCTTC. Protein product: CASSLGGPRGLSNYGYTF.

A word on this clonotype: One end of the junction fails to match germline, which may point to a read error. V and J are TRBV11-3 and TRBJ1-2; TRBD1 matches 9 bases. Germline lookup yields CDR1 SGHNT and CDR2 YENEEA. This CDR3 is 12 amino acids long. CDR3 nucleotides: TGTGCCAGCAGCTTATCGGACAGGGGCCTCGCCTTC. Its translation is CASSLSDRGLAF. The whole variable domain, remainder taken from reference TRBV11-3 and TRBJ1-2, is EAGVVQSPRYKIIEKKQPVAFWCNPISGHNTLYWYLQNLGQGPELLIRYENEEAVDDSQLPKDRFSAERLKGVDSTLKIQPAELGDSAVYLCASSLSDRGLAFGSGTRLTVV.

This clonotype has a single count. This CDR3 is CASSKGGPPYEQYF. CDR3 in DNA: TGTGCCAGTAGTAAAGGAGGGCCCCCCTACGAGCAGTACTTC. This sequence joins TRBV19 and TRBJ2-7; D is possibly TRBD2 (6 bases). CDR3 length: 14 amino acids. V was pared by 4 bases and J by 2 bases, with 12 bases between. Germline lookup yields CDR1 LNHDA and CDR2 SQIVND (reference sequence).

The chain carries TRBV20-1 and TRBJ1-6, with D unclear. The CDR3 has 16 amino acids. V was clipped by 3 bases and J by 0 bases, with 12 bases between them. CDR1 and CDR2 (germline): DFQATT, SNEGSKA (reference sequence). The CDR3 reads CSASISGSSYNSPLHF. The CDR3 DNA reads as TGCAGTGCTAGTATCAGTGGGAGCTCCTATAATTCACCCCTCCACTTT.

This chain links TRBV6-2 or TRBV6-3 with TRBJ1-3; no firm D call. Trimming cost V 2 bases and J 0 bases, with 8 bases left between them. Germline CDR1 MNHEY, CDR2 SVGEGT. CDR3 length: 15 residues. The CDR3 DNA reads as TGTGCCAGCAGTTACGCCGGAAGCTCTGGAAACACCATATATTTT. It is translated as CASSYAGSSGNTIYF.

The chain has TRBV28 and TRBJ2-5; D may be TRBD1 (6 bases). This CDR3 comprises 17 residues. From germline, CDR1 is MDHEN and CDR2 SYDVKM. Trimming cost V 4 bases and J 1 base, with 19 bases left between them. CDR3 protein: CASSSHPRRDTQETQYF. The CDR3 DNA follows: TGTGCCAGCAGTTCCCATCCACGCCGGGACACCCAAGAGACCCAGTACTTC.

V gene TRBV27 combines with J gene TRBJ2-7; 13 bases map to TRBD2. Trimming cost V 4 bases and J 4 bases; bases outside gene matches: 7. The CDR3 has 16 residues. Germline V lookup: CDR1 MNHEY, CDR2 SMNVEV (reference sequence). CDR3 protein: CASSSPTSGGLYEQYF. The CDR3 nucleotides read TGTGCCAGCAGTTCCCCGACTAGCGGGGGGCTATACGAGCAGTACTTC.

This clonotype was seen only once. The rearrangement links TRBV7-9 to TRBJ2-7, with 8 bases identical to TRBD1. CDR1 and CDR2 (germline): SEHNR, FQNEAQ (reference sequence). The junction had 7 bases not matched to a gene; V was cut back by 11 bases and J by 1 base. The CDR3 has 13 residues. As DNA, the CDR3 is TGTGCCCTGGGGACAGGACGGTCCTACGAGCAGTACTTC. Translated, it gives CALGTGRSYEQYF.

The rearrangement uses TRBV7-3 and TRBJ1-1, with no clear D. The CDR3 covers 13 residues. V lost 3 bases and J 0 bases, leaving 5 bases between the germline ends. Germline CDR1 and CDR2: SGHTA and FQGTGA. Here the CDR3 reads CASSLGMNTEAFF. Written as DNA, the CDR3 is TGTGCCAGCAGCTTGGGAATGAACACTGAAGCTTTCTTT.

This sequence joins TRBV30 and TRBJ1-1; a weak D match, TRBD1 (6 bases). Germline loops: CDR1 GTSNPN, CDR2 SVGIG (reference sequence). V was cut by 3 bases and J by 0 bases, with 8 bases left in between. The length of the CDR3 is 13 residues. The CDR3 is CAWRTGMNTEAFF. The CDR3, as DNA: TGTGCCTGGAGAACAGGGATGAACACTGAAGCTTTCTTT.

This clonotype was picked up one time. The CDR3 DNA follows: TGTGCCAGCAGTCTCGGACAGGGGGACTATGGCTACACCTTC. Protein sequence: CASSLGQGDYGYTF. The chain has TRBV28 and TRBJ1-2; 10 nucleotides agree with TRBD1. J lost 3 bases, V lost 5 bases, and 3 bases had no gene match. CDR1 is MDHEN and CDR2 is SYDVKM in the germline V gene. The CDR3 loop spans 14 amino acids.

The V gene is TRBV30, the J gene TRBJ1-2, with D possibly matching TRBD1 (6 bases). V shed 3 bases and J shed 8 bases, with 16 bases lying between them. This CDR3 is 13 amino acids long. The germline V gene has CDR1 GTSNPN and CDR2 SVGIG (reference sequence). CDR3 region: CAWSGTLWPGYTF. The DNA for the CDR3 is TGTGCCTGGAGCGGGACACTATGGCCGGGCTACACCTTC.

The chain employs TRBV6-5 and TRBJ1-2; D not resolved. Trimming pared 2 bases from V and 7 bases from J, leaving 14 bases between. The CDR3 is made up of 14 amino acids. The V gene's germline CDR1 is MNHEY and CDR2 SVGAGI. The CDR3 DNA reads as TGTGCCAGCAGTTACGATGGAGGGCTGGGTGGCTACACCTTC. This sequence encodes CASSYDGGLGGYTF.

This clonotype showed up just once. A junction end diverges from the germline sequence, so it may reflect a read error. The V call is TRBV7-7, the J call TRBJ2-5; D unclear. The CDR3 length is 13 residues. Germline CDR1 is SSHAT and CDR2 is FNYEAQ (reference sequence). The CDR3 nucleotides are TGTGCTAGCAGCTTTGGGCTGCAAGAGACCCAGTACTTC. Its translation: CASSFGLQETQYF.

The genes are TRBV20-1 and TRBJ1-1; D perhaps matches TRBD1 (6 bases). Germline loops: CDR1 DFQATT, CDR2 SNEGSKA (reference sequence). V gave up 1 base and J gave up 1 base, with 16 bases separating them. This CDR3 comprises 16 residues. CDR3 DNA sequence: TGCAGTGCTAGAGCCTTACAGGGTACGAAGAACACTGAAGCTTTCTTT. Protein product: CSARALQGTKNTEAFF.

V is TRBV7-9 and J is TRBJ2-1, with D perhaps given as TRBD1 or TRBD2 (5 bases each). The CDR3 loop spans 16 amino acids. The germline V gene encodes CDR1 SEHNR and CDR2 FQNEAQ (reference sequence). V was shortened by 4 bases and J by 6 bases, with 19 bases between the two germline ends. CDR3: CASSSAPGLRGNEQFF. CDR3 DNA: TGTGCCAGCAGCTCCGCCCCGGGGCTTAGGGGCAATGAGCAGTTCTTC.

The J gene is TRBJ2-5, the V gene TRBV20-1, with D possibly being TRBD2 (7 bases). Trimming shortened V by 6 bases and J by 5 bases, and 16 bases separated the two germline ends. Germline V gene sequence: CDR1 DFQATT, CDR2 SNEGSKA (reference sequence). This CDR3 contains 13 residues. CDR3 residues: CSAAGGGGETQYF. CDR3 bases: TGCAGTGCCGCCGGCGGGGGCGGTGAGACCCAGTACTTC.

V gene TRBV12-3 or TRBV12-4 combines with J gene TRBJ1-2, with 7 bases aligning to TRBD1. J was trimmed by 8 bases and V by 6 bases; bases with no gene match: 9. This CDR3 has 13 residues. The CDR3 nucleotides are TGTGCCAGCAGCAGAACAGGGGCTACGGGCTACACCTTC. As protein: CASSRTGATGYTF.